The clone carrying this TCR beta chain was recorded a few times. The target antigen is unknown. The isolated RNA, all of it, was reverse transcribed, so expressed TCRB transcripts were what got sequenced. Libraries were prepared by immunoSEQ multiplex PCR; TCRdb keeps only in-frame clonotypes and omits some of them. The sample lists around 250,000 clones, 25% to 30% occurring once. These data come from a study of beta chain features in type 1 diabetes. As for the study in general: Across every sample, roughly 100 million sorted cells were examined in total.

Study-wide results and limits: Patients' naive, central memory and regulatory TCRB repertoires appeared more alike than those of healthy donors. Any PCR bias toward short templates would affect both groups alike.

The V end was cut by 1 base, the J end by 2 bases, with 4 bases between. The germline CDR1 and CDR2 sequences are LNHDA and SQIVND (reference sequence). The CDR3 runs 13 residues. This TCR was sampled from a man aged 30-40 years in good health. Sequencing was carried out using central memory CD4+ T cells from blood. The chain links TRBV19 to TRBJ2-3; D is unclear. The CDR3 DNA reads as TGTGCCAGTAGTATAGTGAACACAGATACGCAGTATTTT. Residues: CASSIVNTDTQYF.